A single sample gave rise to the 5 T cell receptor beta chains below, sequenced in a study of blood T cell repertoires in COVID-19. Clones were read by immunoSEQ multiplex PCR, and TCRdb kept only the in-frame ones, dropping some. The sample has approximately 330,000 clones; 87% are singletons. The sequencing sample was made of peripheral blood. All receptors derive from a man aged 25 to 40 with COVID-19, enrolled during active disease.

This clone was detected once. The CDR3 spells CASSLVQGYQPQHF. The DNA of the CDR3 is TGTGCCAGCAGCTTAGTACAGGGTTATCAGCCCCAGCATTTT. The J gene is TRBJ1-5, the V gene TRBV7-2, with D perhaps matching TRBD1 (6 bases). The V end lost 1 base, the J end lost 5 bases, and 9 bases lay between the germline ends. Germline V gene data show CDR1 as SGHTA and CDR2 as FQGNSA. This CDR3 comprises 14 residues.

The chain recombines TRBV7-2 with TRBJ2-7, with D uncertain. Trimming removed 0 bases from V and 3 bases from J, with 9 bases in between. The V gene's germline CDR1 is SGHTA and CDR2 FQGNSA. CDR3 length: 14 residues. The CDR3 coding sequence is TGTGCCAGCAGCTTAGCAAACTTTATCTACGAGCAGTACTTC. Translation: CASSLANFIYEQYF. Full variable domain (outside the CDR3, taken from reference TRBV7-2 and TRBJ2-7): GAGVSQSPSNKVTEKGKDVELRCDPISGHTALYWYRQSLGQGLEFLIYFQGNSAPDKSGLPSDRFSAERTGGSVSTLTIQRTQQEDSAVYLCASSLANFIYEQYFGPGTRLTVT.

The chain joins TRBV11-2 to TRBJ1-2; no reliable D call. The ends were cut back, 1 base at V and 7 bases at J, with 13 bases in the middle. The germline CDR1 and CDR2 sequences are SGHAT and FQNNGV. This CDR3 has 14 amino acids. CDR3 loop: CASSLARRAPGYTF. The CDR3 DNA reads TGTGCCAGCAGCTTAGCCCGGCGGGCCCCTGGCTACACCTTC.

The V call is TRBV5-1, the J call TRBJ2-5; 10 bases match TRBD1. The length of the CDR3 is 16 residues. V was pared by 0 bases and J by 4 bases, with 6 bases of the junction left unmatched. Germline lookup yields CDR1 SGHRS and CDR2 YFSETQ. CDR3 nucleotides: TGCGCCAGCAGCTTGGGGAGAGGACAGGGGGTAGAGACCCAGTACTTC. This codes for CASSLGRGQGVETQYF. The full variable domain, in which reference TRBV5-1 and TRBJ2-5 provide the parts outside the CDR3, is KAGVTQTPRYLIKTRGQQVTLSCSPISGHRSVSWYQQTPGQGLQFLFEYFSETQRNKGNFPGRFSGRQFSNSRSEMNVSTLELGDSALYLCASSLGRGQGVETQYFGPGTRLLVL.

V gene TRBV6-5 combines with J gene TRBJ2-7, with D possibly being TRBD2 (5 bases). CDR1 and CDR2 (germline): MNHEY, SVGAGI. V was pared by 2 bases and J by 0 bases, with 8 bases between. The CDR3 loop spans 14 amino acids. The CDR3 protein is CASSYDGDSYEQYF. The DNA for the CDR3 is TGTGCCAGCAGTTACGACGGGGACTCCTACGAGCAGTACTTC.